This T cell receptor (beta chain) is drawn from a study of T cells in Graves' hyperthyroidism and ophthalmopathy (dated by TCRdb to about 2019). Background for the entire study: Peripheral blood samples were taken at initial diagnosis, before any treatment was given. Prospective prediction of ophthalmopathy was tested in an independent validation cohort consisting of some 19 hyperthyroidism patients and 15 to 17 patients who later progressed to ophthalmopathy. After blood sampling, hyperthyroidism patients were treated with methimazole at a starting dose of 30 mg daily, and ophthalmopathy patients were treated with high-dose intravenous methylprednisolone. Thyroid tissue and blood T-cell repertoires from about six Graves' hyperthyroidism patients were also compared in the study. The 90 or so discovery patients were randomly split 7:3 into training and test sets. A discovery cohort of around 100 patients, roughly 45 with Graves' ophthalmopathy and 57 with stable Graves' hyperthyroidism, was used to find distinguishing TCR V-J signatures. The paper reports TCR Vbeta CDR3 sequencing of 140 or so peripheral blood samples: some 44 ophthalmopathy, 75 to 80 hyperthyroidism and around 17 progressor patients. The study at large found these results: Blood samples also contained most of the expanded thyroid clonotypes (frequency above 0.001), which suggests that blood repertoires may reflect thyroid immune responses. Sample size was not statistically predetermined, and investigators were not blinded to group allocation. During validation, the model predicted progression to ophthalmopathy a median of around 6 months ahead of onset, with almost 71% sensitivity and roughly 72% specificity. A 13 V-J signature model separated ophthalmopathy from stable hyperthyroidism, with approximately 86% sensitivity and about 81% specificity in cross-validation and 80%/75% in testing.

CDR1 and CDR2 (SGHDT, YYEEEE) derive from the germline V gene. There are 14 amino acids in the CDR3, from cysteine to phenylalanine inclusive. Only the CDR3 region is kept as DNA, spanning 42 bases read in frame from base 1. From V the trimming removes 4 bases and from J it removes 5 bases, while the gene matches leave 6 bases of the junction unaccounted for. The hyperthyroidism patients were between 18 and 65 years old and newly diagnosed, with a disease duration of less than 2 months. Patients with uncontrolled infections, other autoimmune diseases, pregnancy or lactation were excluded. Diagnoses relied on clinical symptoms, serum thyroxine and TRAb, thyroid ultrasound and orbital computed tomography. For progressor patients, blood was drawn at the first diagnosis of hyperthyroidism, before any ophthalmopathy symptoms had appeared. Ficoll-Paque density gradient centrifugation was used to isolate PBMCs from approximately 10 ml of fresh peripheral blood. Progressor patients were initially diagnosed with Graves' hyperthyroidism and developed ophthalmopathy during follow-up. Trizol reagent was used to extract total RNA, and RNA quality was then checked on an Agilent 2100 Bioanalyzer.

The table lists this clonotype with a few counts. Its recognized antigen is unknown. The record has no base qualities; no much larger clone is one base away. The TCR beta CDR3 regions were amplified from the RNA transcripts. A first-round RT-PCR of the TCR CDR3 used the HTBI primer set with the Qiagen OneStep RT-PCR kit. Libraries were constructed in a second round of multiplex PCR, after which size selection and purification were carried out. Sequencing of the libraries was done on an Illumina HiSeq2000 using paired-end 100 bp reads. As for how the authors treated the data: SOAPnuke was used to process the raw data, throwing out any read that contained adapters or uncalled bases, had a mean Phred below 15, or lacked an exact constant-primer or identifier match. COPE v1.2.5 was used to merge high-quality paired reads, and clonotypes were defined as unique nucleotide sequences. MiTCR v1.1 was used to align clonotypes to the IMGT TRBV, TRBD and TRBJ reference segments. Only V-J combinations with frequency above 0.0001, covering about 99% of repertoires, were analysed. The TCS score was defined as the ratio of F50 (clonal expansion) to E x V (chaos), calculated using BLOSUM62-based TCRdist between CDR3 peptides within each V-J. Welch's t-statistics and random forest reduced 450 to 600 V-J features to around 14, which were used in a naive Bayes classifier (R e1071). TCRdb reanalyzed the raw reads on its own, using fastp at Q25 for trimming and MiXCR for clone calling, and kept in-frame beta chains. A single entry per CDR3 protein holds the most common genes and DNA from its merged rows. Here the V and J calls rest on TCRdb's processing, not on the authors' analysis. The sample profile shows 350,000 to 450,000 distinct CDR3 sequences; 15% to 20% of them were found once. The top ten constitute approximately 35% of the sample.

Sequencing input: blood. The chain couples TRBV5-6 to TRBJ2-5, with 9 central nucleotides matching TRBD1. This TCR derives from a woman in her 30s with Graves' hyperthyroidism that later progressed to Graves' ophthalmopathy. The DNA is as follows: TGTGCCAGCAGCCAACAGGGGGCTAGGGAGACCCAGTACTTC. The encoded protein is CASSQQGARETQYF.